One sample yielded the 13 T cell receptor beta chains listed below, sequenced in a study of T-cell reconstitution after alpha-beta-depleted transplantation in children. Library preparation (for TCRbeta) was performed with unique molecular identifiers. Via MiXCR, TCRdb re-called the PCR reads, giving one row per CDR3 protein. The sample contains roughly 160,000 distinct CDR3 sequences, approximately 10% of which appear only once. The sequenced sample was PBMCs, obtained before TCRalphabeta/CD19-depleted stem cell transplant. These receptors all stem from a boy aged 2-9 years with acute myeloid leukemia, due to receive a stem cell transplant.

This clonotype was picked up many times. The chain combines TRBV9 with TRBJ2-2, with TRBD1 matching 8 bases. The trim removed 2 bases at V and 3 bases at J, leaving 3 bases unmatched. CDR3 length: 15 residues. CDR1 and CDR2 (germline): SGDLS, YYNGEE. CDR3 sequence: CASSVDRDDTGELFF. For the CDR3, the DNA is TGTGCCAGCAGCGTGGACAGGGACGACACCGGGGAGCTGTTTTTT.

This clonotype was counted ten times or more. This chain joins TRBV12-3 or TRBV12-4 and TRBJ1-2, with TRBD1 as a possible D gene (6 bases). CDR3 size: 16 residues. V lost 1 base and J lost 0, with 12 bases in between. The CDR3, as DNA: TGTGCCAGCAGTTTAGTGTGGGACACGGCTAACTATGGCTACACCTTC. Its translation is CASSLVWDTANYGYTF.

This clonotype was detected ten times or more. The chain couples TRBV5-1 to TRBJ1-1; D unclear. The CDR3 totals 12 residues. The germline V and J ends were trimmed by 0 bases and 5 bases, with 5 bases remaining between them. In germline, CDR1 is SGHRS, CDR2 YFSETQ. This CDR3 is CASSLEKTEAFF. The DNA for the CDR3 is TGCGCCAGCAGCTTGGAAAAAACTGAAGCTTTCTTT.

This clonotype was seen at least ten times. The genes are TRBV10-3 and TRBJ2-5; D is ambiguous. The CDR3 covers 16 residues. Germline V gene data show CDR1 as ENHRY and CDR2 as SYGVKD. Trimming removed 0 bases from V and 2 bases from J, with 13 bases in between. CDR3 residues: CAISESPGPAQETQYF. Here the CDR3 DNA reads TGTGCCATCAGTGAGTCGCCCGGGCCTGCGCAAGAGACCCAGTACTTC.

This clonotype was counted many times. The V call is TRBV6-1, the J call TRBJ2-7; D unclear. The V and J ends lost 1 base and 3 bases respectively, with 10 bases between them. Looked up from germline, CDR1 is MNHNS and CDR2 is SASEGT. The CDR3 sequence is 14 residues long. DNA of the CDR3: TGTGCCAGCAGTGAAGAGCCAGCAGACTACGAGCAGTACGTC. This codes for CASSEEPADYEQYV.

This clonotype has a handful of counts. This chain connects TRBV5-1 to TRBJ2-1, with TRBD2 matching 12 bases. This CDR3 has 12 amino acids. The V and J ends lost 4 bases and 13 bases, in that order; junction bases with no gene match: 3. Germline V gene data show CDR1 as SGHRS and CDR2 as YFSETQ. CDR3 sequence (DNA): TGCGCCAGCAGCCCGACTAGCGGGAGACAGTTCTTC. Its protein product is CASSPTSGRQFF.

This clonotype was counted at least ten times. The chain has TRBV20-1 and TRBJ2-5; D not resolved. The CDR3 is made up of 14 amino acids. Between the trimmed V and J ends, which lost 7 bases and 3 bases, there was a span of 18 bases. Germline V CDR1 and CDR2: DFQATT, SNEGSKA (reference sequence). The CDR3 is CSGGLATDKETQYF. CDR3 sequence (DNA): TGCAGTGGTGGTTTAGCTACAGATAAAGAGACCCAGTACTTC.

This clonotype was recorded many times. V gene TRBV4-1 combines with J gene TRBJ2-1; D gene unclear. V was pared by 4 bases and J by 10 bases, with 17 bases between. The germline V gene has CDR1 MGHRA and CDR2 YSYEKL. This CDR3 has 14 residues. CDR3 in amino acids: CASSLSLSAEEQFF. CDR3 bases: TGCGCCAGCAGCCTGTCTTTATCGGCGGAAGAGCAGTTCTTC.

This clonotype was detected many times. The chain combines TRBV5-1 with TRBJ2-3; D ambiguous. There are 11 residues in the CDR3. Germline V CDR1 and CDR2: SGHRS, YFSETQ. Trimming took 6 bases from V and 4 from J, leaving 6 bases between them. CDR3 coding DNA: TGCGCCAGCACTCAGGCAGATACGCAGTATTTT. As protein: CASTQADTQYF.

This clonotype came up many times. The CDR3 DNA is TGTGCCAGCAGCTTAACCGCGGGGGGAGGCTATGGCTACACCTTC. Protein product: CASSLTAGGGYGYTF. The chain has TRBV7-3 and TRBJ1-2; possibly TRBD1 for D (5 bases). The germline gives CDR1 SGHTA, CDR2 FQGTGA. With 0 bases removed from V and 4 bases from J, the gap between germline ends came to 12 bases. This CDR3 has 15 amino acids.

The sample holds many counts of this clonotype. V usage is TRBV19 and J usage is TRBJ1-5; 9 positions match TRBD1. The germline V gene has CDR1 LNHDA and CDR2 SQIVND (reference sequence). The length of the CDR3 is 15 residues. V lost 5 bases, J lost 4 bases, and 6 bases stayed unmatched. The CDR3 spells CASSPSGTGNQPQHF. CDR3 bases: TGTGCCAGTAGTCCATCAGGGACAGGGAATCAGCCCCAGCATTTT.

This clonotype was found many times. The V gene is TRBV13, the J gene TRBJ2-7, with 9 bases identical to TRBD2. V dropped 3 bases and J dropped 2; count of bases not matched to a gene: 11. Germline V gives CDR1 PRHDT, CDR2 FYEKMQ (reference sequence). CDR3 length equals 17 residues. CDR3 in amino acids: CASSFKKEASGTYEQYF. CDR3 DNA: TGTGCCAGCAGCTTTAAAAAAGAGGCTAGCGGGACCTACGAGCAGTACTTC.

The V gene is TRBV13, the J gene TRBJ2-7; D is perhaps TRBD1 (6 bases). Germline CDR1 is PRHDT and CDR2 is FYEKMQ (reference sequence). CDR3 size: 16 residues. V was shortened by 5 bases and J by 2 bases, with 19 bases between the two germline ends. For the CDR3, the DNA is TGTGCCAGCAGCCCCTCAGGGGAACCTAATCCCTACGAGCAGTACTTC. Protein product: CASSPSGEPNPYEQYF.